This T cell receptor (beta chain) originates from a study of T cell responses to AZD1222 COVID-19 vaccine. Study overall: Timing groups of about 4 and about 12 weeks for second doses were pooled.

Regarding this clone: Its specificity is unknown.

Study-level findings and limits: Regions left unmutated in variants are reportedly the target of nearly half of spike-specific TCRs. Only a handful of individuals given AZD1222 were seropositive at baseline. The peak T cell response came first, and repertoires were sampled only after it.

This table comes from immunoSEQ multiplex PCR, and its TCRdb copy is limited to in-frame clones, with some not included. The table lists approximately 140,000 clones, less than 95% of them singletons. The CDR3 extends over 12 amino acids. V lost 8 bases to trimming and J lost 8 bases, with 15 bases between them. J is TRBJ1-2 and V is TRBV12-3 or TRBV12-4, with D maybe TRBD1 (5 bases). The TCR sequence derives from an adult in good health. The sequencing here drew on peripheral blood, taken on day 0 of AZD1222 vaccination. CDR3 loop: CASGGTQFGYTF. The CDR3 DNA is TGTGCCAGCGGGGGGACGCAGTTCGGCTACACCTTC.